Here is one T cell receptor (beta chain) with its context. The antigen is not known. Using its own MiXCR run on the reads, TCRdb lists one record per CDR3 protein. The data show approximately 730,000 distinct CDR3 sequences, with 33% seen just once and about 20% held by the top ten. The data originate from a study of T cell repertoires in cytomegalovirus infection. Study context: Recently identified HLA-C-restricted and well-studied HLA-B-restricted CMV epitopes were used. An indication of both CMV infection and matching HLA type came from public TCR beta signatures.

In germline, CDR1 is SGHVS, CDR2 FQNEAQ. The CDR3 consists of 13 residues. The V and J ends lost 5 bases and 5 bases, in that order; junction bases with no gene match: 5. Regarding the study as a whole: HLA-C-restricted CMV-specific TCR beta clonotypes were dominant in the ex vivo response. Based on cumulative public TCR beta family frequency, carriers of CMV plus the relevant HLA were identified.

This clonotype was obtained from a human donor in good health (CMV status not recorded). Some clones in this sample may be carry-over from other donors' samples. This specimen consisted of cultured PBMCs, obtained from culture after CMV antigen stimulation. J is TRBJ2-7 and V is TRBV7-8, with 8 bases identical to TRBD2. CDR3 sequence: CASSAGGVDEQYF. Here the CDR3 DNA reads TGTGCCAGCAGCGCCGGGGGGGTCGACGAGCAGTACTTC.